This T cell receptor beta chain is drawn from a study of blood T cell repertoires in COVID-19 (dated by TCRdb to the early 2020s). In terms of the full investigation: The collaborator samples originated in the United States, Italy and Spain and spanned the acute and convalescent phases of COVID-19. Samples came from the ongoing ImmuneRACE study (first 160 participants) plus 1,254 subjects from 6 global collaborators. Where available, HLA class I and class II types were obtained from metadata supplied by the sample provider rather than from assay-based typing. The sample metadata nearly always contained a de-identified subject ID, COVID-19 status, age in years and sex. The material from the prospective study consisted of cDNA or gDNA derived from T cells, B-cell-depleted T cells, or PBMCs. A freely available public database, intended as a resource for researchers studying the immune response to SARS-CoV-2, is where the repertoires were released. Deeply sampled blood TCRbeta repertoires from subjects exposed to, actively infected with, or recovered from COVID-19 were included in the dataset.

Whole blood was collected in K2EDTA tubes by collaborating institutions according to the institutions' own protocols. For TCRbeta analysis, collaborators shipped samples in one of three forms: frozen whole blood, isolated PBMCs, or DNA extracted from either of those sample types. To note about this clone: Its antigen remains unidentified. Within one base of it there is no much larger clone, and no base qualities were kept.

TCRbeta CDR3 regions were amplified from genomic DNA by means of the immunoSEQ Assay, a bias-controlled multiplex PCR. For the original study's pipeline: Nucleated cell counts per sample were estimated from amplification of reference gene primers within the assay. To quantify the absolute abundance of each unique TCRbeta CDR3 rearrangement, sequence reads were collapsed and filtered. For each sample, productive Simpson clonality was calculated as the square root of Simpson's diversity index across productive rearrangements. TCRdb took over this immuneACCESS table, retaining in-frame rearrangements with V and J assigned. Such tables are incomplete; in checked studies, under half of the missing clones stem from an unresolved V gene, and the remainder is unexplained. V and J calls and clone size are those listed in that table; D and trimming were worked out from the DNA. For this sample there are around 190,000 clones; around 80% appear just once. Under 8% of the sample goes to the ten largest clones.

Findings and caveats that apply to the study as a whole: How much clinical and demographic metadata was included differed by source and by participant, and the metadata was provided uncurated.

The specimen sequenced was peripheral blood. The origin of this receptor is a man in his 60s with acute or convalescent COVID-19.

The nucleotides are TGTGCCAGCACAAGGACAGGCAGGGAGCAGTTCTTC. Translated, this gives CASTRTGREQFF. The chain joins TRBV25-1 to TRBJ2-1, and TRBD1 aligns with 7 junction nucleotides. V lost 7 bases and J lost 10 bases, and the count of bases not matched to a germline gene is 7. The CDR3 goes from the cysteine to the phenylalanine over 12 residues. Only the CDR3 DNA is retained, 36 bases long and in frame from the first base. CDR1 MGHDK and CDR2 SYGVNS are derived from the germline V gene.